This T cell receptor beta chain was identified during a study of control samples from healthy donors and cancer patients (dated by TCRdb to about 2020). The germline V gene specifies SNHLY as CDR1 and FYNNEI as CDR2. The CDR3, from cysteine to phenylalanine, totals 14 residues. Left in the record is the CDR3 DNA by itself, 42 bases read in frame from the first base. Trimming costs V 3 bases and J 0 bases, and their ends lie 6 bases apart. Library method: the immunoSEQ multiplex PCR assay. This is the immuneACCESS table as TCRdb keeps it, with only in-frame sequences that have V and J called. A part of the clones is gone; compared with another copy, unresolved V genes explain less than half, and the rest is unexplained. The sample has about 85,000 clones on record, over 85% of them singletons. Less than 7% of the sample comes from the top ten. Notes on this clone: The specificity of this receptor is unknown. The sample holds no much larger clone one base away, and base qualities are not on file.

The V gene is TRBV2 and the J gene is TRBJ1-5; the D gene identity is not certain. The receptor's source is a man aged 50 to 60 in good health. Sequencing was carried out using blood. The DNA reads TGTGCCAGCAGTGATAACCATAGCAATCAGCCCCAGCATTTT. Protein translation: CASSDNHSNQPQHF.